This TCR beta chain was documented in a study of pediatric ulcerative colitis. Generated by immunoSEQ multiplex PCR, the TCRdb table keeps only in-frame clones and is missing some. The sample lists around 64,000 clones, roughly nine tenths occurring once. To note about this clone: Its antigen is undetermined.

Study findings and constraints: No controls had the two rectal clonotypes shared by ulcerative colitis patients. Repertoires came from total lymphocyte DNA, not specific subsets. Compared with controls, ulcerative colitis showed greater blood-rectum clone sharing.

Sequencing was carried out using blood. This TCR was recovered from a boy aged 5-17 years with severe ulcerative colitis.

CDR3 DNA: TGTGCCAGCAGTGCCCCAGGGCAGGGGAGTACCGGCTACACCTTC. The encoded protein is CASSAPGQGSTGYTF. The chain combines TRBV6-1 with TRBJ1-2; D is perhaps TRBD1 (6 bases). CDR3 size: 15 residues. The V gene's germline CDR1 is MNHNS and CDR2 SASEGT. V dropped 4 bases and J dropped 8 bases, with 20 bases sitting between them.